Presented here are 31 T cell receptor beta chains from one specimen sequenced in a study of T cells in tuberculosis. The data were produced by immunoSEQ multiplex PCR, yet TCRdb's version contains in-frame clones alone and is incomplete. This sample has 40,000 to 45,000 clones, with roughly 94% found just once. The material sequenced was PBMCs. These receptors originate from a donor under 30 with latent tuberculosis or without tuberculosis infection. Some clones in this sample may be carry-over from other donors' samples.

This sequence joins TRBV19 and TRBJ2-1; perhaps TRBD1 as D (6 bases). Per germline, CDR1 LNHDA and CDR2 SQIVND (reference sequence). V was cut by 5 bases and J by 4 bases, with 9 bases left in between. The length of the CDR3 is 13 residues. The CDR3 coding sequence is TGTGCCAGTAGTTGGGACAAGTACAATGAGCAGTTCTTC. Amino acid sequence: CASSWDKYNEQFF.

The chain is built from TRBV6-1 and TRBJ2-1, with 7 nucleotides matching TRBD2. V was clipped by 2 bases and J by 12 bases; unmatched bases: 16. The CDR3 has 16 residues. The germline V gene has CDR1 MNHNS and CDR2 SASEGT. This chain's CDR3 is CASSEWGSAGILAQFF. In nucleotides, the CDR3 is TGTGCCAGCAGTGAATGGGGCTCAGCGGGGATATTAGCGCAGTTCTTC.

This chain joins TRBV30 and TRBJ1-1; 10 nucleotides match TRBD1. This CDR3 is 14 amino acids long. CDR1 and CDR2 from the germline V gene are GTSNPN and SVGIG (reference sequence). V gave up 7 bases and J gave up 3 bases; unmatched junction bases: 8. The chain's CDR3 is CASWSGTGDTEAFF. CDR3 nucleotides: TGTGCCTCCTGGTCCGGGACAGGGGACACTGAAGCTTTCTTT.

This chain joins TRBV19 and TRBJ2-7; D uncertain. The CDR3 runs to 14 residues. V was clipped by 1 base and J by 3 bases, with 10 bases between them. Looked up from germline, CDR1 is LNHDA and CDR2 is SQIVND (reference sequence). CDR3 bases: TGTGCCAGTAGTATAGGTACAATCGACTACGAGCAGTACTTC. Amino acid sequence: CASSIGTIDYEQYF.

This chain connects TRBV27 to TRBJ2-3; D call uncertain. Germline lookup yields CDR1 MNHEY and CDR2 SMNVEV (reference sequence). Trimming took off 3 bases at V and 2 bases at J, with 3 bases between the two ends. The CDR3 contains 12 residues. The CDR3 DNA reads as TGTGCCAGCAGTTTTTACACAGATACGCAGTATTTT. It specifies CASSFYTDTQYF.

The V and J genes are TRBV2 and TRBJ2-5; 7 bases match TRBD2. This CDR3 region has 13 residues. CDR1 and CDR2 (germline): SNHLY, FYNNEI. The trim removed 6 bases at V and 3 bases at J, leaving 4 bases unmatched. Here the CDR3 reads CASRLASEETQYF. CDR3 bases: TGTGCCAGCAGACTAGCGTCAGAAGAGACCCAGTACTTC.

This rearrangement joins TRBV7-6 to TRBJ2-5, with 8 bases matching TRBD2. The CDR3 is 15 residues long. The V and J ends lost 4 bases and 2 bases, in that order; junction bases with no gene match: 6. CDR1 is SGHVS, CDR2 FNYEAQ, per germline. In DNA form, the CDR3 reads TGTGCCAGCAGCTCGACGGCTAGCGGGCAAGAGACCCAGTACTTC. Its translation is CASSSTASGQETQYF.

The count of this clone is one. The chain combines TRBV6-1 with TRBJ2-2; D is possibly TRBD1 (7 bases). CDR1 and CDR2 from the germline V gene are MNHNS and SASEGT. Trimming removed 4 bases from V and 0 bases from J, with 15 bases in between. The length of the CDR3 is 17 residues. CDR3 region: CASSGQGGGPNTGELFF. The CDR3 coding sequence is TGTGCCAGCAGTGGTCAGGGGGGAGGCCCGAACACCGGGGAGCTGTTTTTT.

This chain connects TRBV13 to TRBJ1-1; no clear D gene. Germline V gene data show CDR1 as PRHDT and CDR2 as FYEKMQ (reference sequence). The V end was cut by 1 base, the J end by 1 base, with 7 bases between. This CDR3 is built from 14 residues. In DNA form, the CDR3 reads TGTGCCAGCAGCTTAGTCCGGAGGAACACTGAAGCTTTCTTT. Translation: CASSLVRRNTEAFF. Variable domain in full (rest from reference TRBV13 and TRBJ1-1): AAGVIQSPRHLIKEKRETATLKCYPIPRHDTVYWYQQGPGQDPQFLISFYEKMQSDKGSIPDRFSAQQFSDYHSELNMSSLELGDSALYFCASSLVRRNTEAFFGQGTRLTVV.

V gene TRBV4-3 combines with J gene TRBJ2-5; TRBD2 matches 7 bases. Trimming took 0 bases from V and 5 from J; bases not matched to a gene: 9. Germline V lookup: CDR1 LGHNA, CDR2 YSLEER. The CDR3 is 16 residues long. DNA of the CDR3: TGCGCCAGCAGCCAAGAAAGGTCCTGGGGAGGGGAGACCCAGTACTTC. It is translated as CASSQERSWGGETQYF.

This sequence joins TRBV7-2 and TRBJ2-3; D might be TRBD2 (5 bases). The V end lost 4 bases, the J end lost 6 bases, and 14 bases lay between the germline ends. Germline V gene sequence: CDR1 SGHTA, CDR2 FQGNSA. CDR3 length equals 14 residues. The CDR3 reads CASSSRATGDTQYF. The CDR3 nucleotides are TGTGCCAGCAGCTCACGGGCCACGGGGGATACGCAGTATTTT.

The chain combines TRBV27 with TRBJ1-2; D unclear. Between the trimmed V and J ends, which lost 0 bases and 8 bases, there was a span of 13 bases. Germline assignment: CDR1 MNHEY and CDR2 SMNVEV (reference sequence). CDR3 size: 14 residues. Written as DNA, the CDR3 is TGTGCCAGCAGTTTATCTGGGCCCCCGGGGGGCTACACCTTC. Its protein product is CASSLSGPPGGYTF.

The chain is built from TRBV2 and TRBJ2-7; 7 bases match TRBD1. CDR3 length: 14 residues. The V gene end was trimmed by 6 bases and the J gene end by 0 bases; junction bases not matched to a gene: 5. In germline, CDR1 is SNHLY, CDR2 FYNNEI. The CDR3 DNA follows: TGTGCCAGCAGAGTAGACAGGGCCTCCTACGAGCAGTACTTC. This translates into CASRVDRASYEQYF.

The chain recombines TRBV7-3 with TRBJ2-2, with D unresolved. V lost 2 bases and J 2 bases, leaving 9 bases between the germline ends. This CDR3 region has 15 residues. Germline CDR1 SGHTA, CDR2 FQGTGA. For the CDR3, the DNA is TGTGCCAGCAGCTTAGATCGTAGCAACACCGGGGAGCTGTTTTTT. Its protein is CASSLDRSNTGELFF. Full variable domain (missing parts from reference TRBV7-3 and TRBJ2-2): GAGVSQTPSNKVTEKGKYVELRCDPISGHTALYWYRQSLGQGPEFLIYFQGTGAADDSGLPNDRFFAVRPEGSVSTLKIQRTERGDSAVYLCASSLDRSNTGELFFGEGSRLTVL.

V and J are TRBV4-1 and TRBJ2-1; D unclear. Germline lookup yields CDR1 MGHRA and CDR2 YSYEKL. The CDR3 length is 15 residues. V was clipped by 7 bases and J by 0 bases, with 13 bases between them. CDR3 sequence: CASMRVESSYNEQFF. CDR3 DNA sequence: TGCGCCAGCATGCGCGTAGAGAGCTCCTACAATGAGCAGTTCTTC.

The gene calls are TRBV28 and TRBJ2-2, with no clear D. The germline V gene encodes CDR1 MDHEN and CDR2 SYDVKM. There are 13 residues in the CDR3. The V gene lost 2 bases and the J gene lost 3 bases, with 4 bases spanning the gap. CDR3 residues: CASSLLHTGELFF. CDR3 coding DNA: TGTGCCAGCAGTTTACTCCACACCGGGGAGCTGTTTTTT. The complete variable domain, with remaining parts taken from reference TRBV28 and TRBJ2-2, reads DVKVTQSSRYLVKRTGEKVFLECVQDMDHENMFWYRQDPGLGLRLIYFSYDVKMKEKGDIPEGYSVSREKKERFSLILESASTNQTSMYLCASSLLHTGELFFGEGSRLTVL.

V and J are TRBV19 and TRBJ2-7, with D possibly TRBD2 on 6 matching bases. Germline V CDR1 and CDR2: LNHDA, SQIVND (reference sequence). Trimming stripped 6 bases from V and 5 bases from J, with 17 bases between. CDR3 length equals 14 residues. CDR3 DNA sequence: TGTGCCAGTAGGAGGAGGGGATTCGGGGACGAGCAGTACTTC. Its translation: CASRRRGFGDEQYF. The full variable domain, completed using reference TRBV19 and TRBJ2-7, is DGGITQSPKYLFRKEGQNVTLSCEQNLNHDAMYWYRQDPGQGLRLIYYSQIVNDFQKGDIAEGYSVSREKKESFPLTVTSAQKNPTAFYLCASRRRGFGDEQYFGPGTRLTVT.

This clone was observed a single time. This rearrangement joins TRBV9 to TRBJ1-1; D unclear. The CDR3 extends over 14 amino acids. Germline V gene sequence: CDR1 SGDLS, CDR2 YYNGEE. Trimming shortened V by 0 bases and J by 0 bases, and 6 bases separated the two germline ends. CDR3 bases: TGTGCCAGCAGCGTAGGTGCGATGAACACTGAAGCTTTCTTT. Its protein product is CASSVGAMNTEAFF.

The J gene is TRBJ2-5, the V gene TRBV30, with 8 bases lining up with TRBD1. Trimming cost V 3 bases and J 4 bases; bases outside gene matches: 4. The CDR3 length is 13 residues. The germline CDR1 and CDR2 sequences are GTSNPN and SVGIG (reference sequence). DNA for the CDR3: TGTGCCTGGAGCGGACAGGGAGGAGAGACCCAGTACTTC. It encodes CAWSGQGGETQYF.

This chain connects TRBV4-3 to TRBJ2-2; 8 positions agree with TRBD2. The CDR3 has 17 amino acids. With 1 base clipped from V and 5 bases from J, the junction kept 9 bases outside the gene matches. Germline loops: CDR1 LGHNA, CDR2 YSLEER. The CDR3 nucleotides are TGCGCCAGCAGCCAAGCCGGACTAGCTGGAGGGACCGGGGAGCTGTTTTTT. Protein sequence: CASSQAGLAGGTGELFF.

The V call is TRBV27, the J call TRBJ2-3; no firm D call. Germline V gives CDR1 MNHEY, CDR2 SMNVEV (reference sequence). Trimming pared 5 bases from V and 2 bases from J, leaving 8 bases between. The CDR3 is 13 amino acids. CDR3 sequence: CASSPFVTDTQYF. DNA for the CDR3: TGTGCCAGCAGTCCCTTTGTCACAGATACGCAGTATTTT.

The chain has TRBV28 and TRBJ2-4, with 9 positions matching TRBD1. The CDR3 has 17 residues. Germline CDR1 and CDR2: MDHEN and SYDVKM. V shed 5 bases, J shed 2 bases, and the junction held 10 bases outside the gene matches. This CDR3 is CASSIPRDRVTKNIQYF. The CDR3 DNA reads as TGTGCCAGCAGTATTCCCCGGGACAGGGTAACCAAAAACATTCAGTACTTC.

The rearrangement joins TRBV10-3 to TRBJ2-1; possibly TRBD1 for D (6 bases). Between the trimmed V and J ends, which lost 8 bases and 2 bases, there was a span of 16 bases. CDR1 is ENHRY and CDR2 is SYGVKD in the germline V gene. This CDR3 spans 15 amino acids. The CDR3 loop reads CAISEQGEPYNEQFF. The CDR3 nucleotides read TGTGCCATCTCTGAACAGGGCGAACCCTACAATGAGCAGTTCTTC.

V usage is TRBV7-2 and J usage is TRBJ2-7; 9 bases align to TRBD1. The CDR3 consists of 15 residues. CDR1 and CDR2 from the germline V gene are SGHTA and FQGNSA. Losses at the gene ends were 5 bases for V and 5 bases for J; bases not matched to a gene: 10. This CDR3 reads CASSPGQGKRHEQYF. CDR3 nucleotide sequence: TGTGCCAGCAGCCCCGGACAGGGGAAAAGACACGAGCAGTACTTC.

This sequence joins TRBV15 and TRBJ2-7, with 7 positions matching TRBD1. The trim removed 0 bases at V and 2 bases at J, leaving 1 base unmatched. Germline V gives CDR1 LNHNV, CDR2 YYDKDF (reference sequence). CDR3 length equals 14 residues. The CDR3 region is CATSRDGTAYEQYF. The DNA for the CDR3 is TGTGCCACCAGCAGAGACGGGACAGCCTACGAGCAGTACTTC.

Here the CDR3 reads CASSVERLNTGELFF. The CDR3 coding sequence is TGTGCCAGCAGCGTAGAGAGGCTCAACACCGGGGAGCTGTTTTTT. The rearrangement joins TRBV9 to TRBJ2-2, with unresolved D. Trimming took 0 bases from V and 2 from J, leaving 8 bases between them. The CDR3 runs 15 residues. Germline V lookup: CDR1 SGDLS, CDR2 YYNGEE.

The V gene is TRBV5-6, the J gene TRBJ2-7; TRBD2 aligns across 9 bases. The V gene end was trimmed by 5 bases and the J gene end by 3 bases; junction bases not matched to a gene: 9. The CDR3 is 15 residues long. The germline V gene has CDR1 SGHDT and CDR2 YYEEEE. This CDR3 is CASRIRGLAGYEQYF. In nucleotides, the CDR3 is TGTGCCAGCAGAATAAGGGGACTAGCTGGCTACGAGCAGTACTTC.

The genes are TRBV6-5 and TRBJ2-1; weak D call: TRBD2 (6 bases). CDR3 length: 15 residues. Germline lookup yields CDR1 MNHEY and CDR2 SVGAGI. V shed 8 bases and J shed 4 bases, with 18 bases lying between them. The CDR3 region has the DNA TGTGCCAGCGGCTTGGCGGGAACTCCTTACAATGAGCAGTTCTTC. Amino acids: CASGLAGTPYNEQFF.

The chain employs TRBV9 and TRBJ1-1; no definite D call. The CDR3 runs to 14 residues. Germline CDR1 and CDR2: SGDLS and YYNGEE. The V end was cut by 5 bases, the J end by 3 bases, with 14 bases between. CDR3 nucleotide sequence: TGTGCCAGCAGTGCAGCTTGGGAGGACACTGAAGCTTTCTTT. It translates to CASSAAWEDTEAFF.

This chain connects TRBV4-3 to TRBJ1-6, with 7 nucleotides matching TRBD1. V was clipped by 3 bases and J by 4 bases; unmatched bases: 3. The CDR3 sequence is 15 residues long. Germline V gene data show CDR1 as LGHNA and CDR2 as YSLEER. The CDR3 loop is CASSQTTGYNSPLHF. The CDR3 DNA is TGCGCCAGCAGCCAGACGACAGGGTATAATTCACCCCTCCACTTT.

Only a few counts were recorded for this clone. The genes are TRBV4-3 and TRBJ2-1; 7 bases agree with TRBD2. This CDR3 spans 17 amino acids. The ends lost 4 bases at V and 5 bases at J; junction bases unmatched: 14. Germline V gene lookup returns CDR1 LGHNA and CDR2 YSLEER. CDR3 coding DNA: TGCGCCAGCAGCCCCGAATCAGCGGGAAACATTGACAATGAGCAGTTCTTC. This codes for CASSPESAGNIDNEQFF.